This T cell receptor beta chain was recorded in a study of blood T cell repertoires in COVID-19 (dated by TCRdb to 2020 to 2022). About the study as a whole: Samples covering the acute and convalescent phases of COVID-19 were provided by collaborators in the United States, Italy and Spain. The prospective study material was composed of cDNA or gDNA derived from T cells, B-cell-depleted T cells, or PBMCs. Subjects who had been exposed to COVID-19, were actively infected with it, or had recovered from it provided the deeply sampled blood TCRbeta repertoires that made up the dataset. The sample metadata nearly always contained a de-identified subject ID, COVID-19 status, age in years and sex. Where available, HLA class I and class II types were taken from metadata supplied by the sample provider and were not determined by assay-based typing. The samples were drawn from two sources: the first 160 participants of the ongoing ImmuneRACE study, and fewer than 1,500 subjects contributed by 6 global collaborators. A freely available public database, intended as a resource for researchers studying the immune response to SARS-CoV-2, is where the repertoires were released. Overall study results and their limits: The quantity of clinical and demographic metadata differed by source and by participant and was supplied without curation.

Details on this clone: Its antigen remains unidentified. One end of the junction is discordant with germline, which a read error may explain.

TCRbeta CDR3 regions were amplified from genomic DNA by means of the immunoSEQ Assay, a bias-controlled multiplex PCR. Concerning the study's data processing: Nucleated cell counts per sample were estimated from amplification of reference gene primers within the assay. Sequence reads were collapsed and filtered to measure the absolute abundance of every unique TCRbeta CDR3 rearrangement. For each sample, productive Simpson clonality was calculated by taking the square root of Simpson's diversity index across productive rearrangements. The table was pulled from immuneACCESS by TCRdb, which kept in-frame rearrangements only. Such tables lose some clones; where checked, under half of the loss comes from unresolved V genes, and the rest has no known cause. V, J and clone size derive from that table, while D and trimming were established from the DNA sequence. Recorded for this sample are around 170,000 clones; roughly 87% of them occurred a single time. The ten largest clones capture about 6% of the sample.

The germline V gene gives CDR1 as MNHEY and CDR2 as SVGAGI. The CDR3 spans 15 residues, from the cysteine through the phenylalanine. The entry retains the CDR3 DNA only, 45 bases that are in frame from base 1. Collaborating institutions collected whole blood in K2EDTA tubes following their own protocols. For TCRbeta analysis, collaborators shipped samples as frozen whole blood, isolated PBMCs, or DNA extracted from either of those sample types. The TCR originated in a woman aged 40-49 years with acute or convalescent COVID-19. This sequence uses TRBV6-5 and TRBJ2-1, with 7 junctional bases fitting TRBD2. Sequencing input: peripheral blood. The sequenced DNA is TGTGCCAGCAGCTACTTGAGCGGGATGGGCAATGAGCAGTTCTTC. It is translated as CASSYLSGMGNEQFF.